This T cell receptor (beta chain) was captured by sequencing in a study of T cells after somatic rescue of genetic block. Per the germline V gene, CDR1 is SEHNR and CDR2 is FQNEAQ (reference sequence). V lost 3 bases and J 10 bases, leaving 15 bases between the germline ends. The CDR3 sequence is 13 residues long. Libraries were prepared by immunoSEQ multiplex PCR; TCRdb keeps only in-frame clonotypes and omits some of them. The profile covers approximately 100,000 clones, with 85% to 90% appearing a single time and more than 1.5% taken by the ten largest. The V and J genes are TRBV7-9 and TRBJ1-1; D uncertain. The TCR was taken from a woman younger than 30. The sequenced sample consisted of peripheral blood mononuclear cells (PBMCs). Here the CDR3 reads CASSLRSNYGAFF. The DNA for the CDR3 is TGTGCCAGCAGCTTGAGAAGTAATTATGGAGCTTTCTTT.